Reported below is one T cell receptor beta chain. The sample originates from a study of control samples from healthy donors and cancer patients. The CDR3 is 15 residues long. V was clipped by 2 bases and J by 3 bases; unmatched bases: 5. Germline CDR1 and CDR2: SEHNR and FQNEAQ (reference sequence). TCRdb's table, derived via immunoSEQ multiplex PCR, lists solely in-frame clones and lacks some. Here the sample spans about 100,000 clones, over 75% being singletons. The clonotype was recovered from a woman aged 50 to 65 in good health. The specimen sequenced was blood. V usage is TRBV7-9 and J usage is TRBJ2-5, with TRBD1 matching 8 bases. CDR3 protein: CASSLRLDREETQYF. The CDR3 DNA follows: TGTGCCAGCAGCTTACGACTGGACAGGGAAGAGACCCAGTACTTC.